Below are 8 T cell receptor beta chains sequenced from a single sample in a study of cytomegalovirus exposure and HLA in healthy donors. A multiplex PCR was run with 60 Vbeta primers and 13 Jbeta primers. Profiling relied on immunoSEQ multiplex PCR, and the TCRdb table lists in-frame clones only, not all of them. The table has some 66,000 clones, 60% to 80% seen once. Specimen: PBMCs. These receptors originate from a man between 60 and 70 years old in good health and CMV-seropositive.

The table lists this clone with a count of one. The chain couples TRBV5-5 to TRBJ1-1; TRBD1 agrees at 8 bases. CDR1 and CDR2 from the germline V gene are SGHKS and YYEKEE (reference sequence). CDR3 size: 17 residues. J was trimmed by 0 bases and V by 4 bases; bases with no gene match: 11. The CDR3 protein is CASSPRDRTPMNTEAFF. For the CDR3, the DNA is TGTGCCAGCAGCCCCCGGGACAGGACACCCATGAACACTGAAGCTTTCTTT.

This clone was seen a handful of times. The chain has TRBV4-1 and TRBJ1-1, with a tentative D call TRBD1 (5 bases). V was shortened by 4 bases and J by 1 base, with 10 bases between the two germline ends. CDR3 size: 14 residues. Looked up from germline, CDR1 is MGHRA and CDR2 is YSYEKL. Written as DNA, the CDR3 is TGCGCCAGCAGCCTCGGACACGCGAACACTGAAGCTTTCTTT. It yields the protein CASSLGHANTEAFF.

There are a few counts of this clone. The chain is built from TRBV19 and TRBJ1-1; 7 bases line up with TRBD1. This CDR3 has 16 residues. Germline assignment: CDR1 LNHDA and CDR2 SQIVND (reference sequence). The V and J ends lost 1 base and 1 base, in that order; junction bases with no gene match: 6. Here the CDR3 reads CASSIAGGQANTEAFF. In DNA form, the CDR3 reads TGTGCCAGTAGTATAGCCGGTGGACAGGCGAACACTGAAGCTTTCTTT. Combining the CDR3 with reference TRBV19 and TRBJ1-1 gives the whole variable domain DGGITQSPKYLFRKEGQNVTLSCEQNLNHDAMYWYRQDPGQGLRLIYYSQIVNDFQKGDIAEGYSVSREKKESFPLTVTSAQKNPTAFYLCASSIAGGQANTEAFFGQGTRLTVV.

The chain links TRBV4-1 to TRBJ1-2; D unresolved. Germline V gene lookup returns CDR1 MGHRA and CDR2 YSYEKL. Trimming shortened V by 0 bases and J by 5 bases, and 22 bases separated the two germline ends. The CDR3 is 18 residues long. The CDR3 bases are TGCGCCAGCAGCCAAGATGTGCTCACAGTGAGGGCCCAATATGGCTACACCTTC. This sequence encodes CASSQDVLTVRAQYGYTF.

The V call is TRBV11-3, the J call TRBJ2-7, with 9 bases lining up with TRBD1. The germline gives CDR1 SGHNT, CDR2 YENEEA. Trimming at V came to 9 bases and at J to 6 bases, leaving 12 bases not matched to a gene. The CDR3 sequence is 14 residues long. The CDR3 coding sequence is TGTGCCAGTTGCAGCGGGACAGGGACCCGCGAGCAGTACTTC. Its protein is CASCSGTGTREQYF.

The genes are TRBV27 and TRBJ2-1, with 9 bases matching TRBD2. Germline V gene sequence: CDR1 MNHEY, CDR2 SMNVEV (reference sequence). The J segment lost 7 bases and the V segment lost 2 bases, leaving 3 bases of the junction unmatched. The CDR3 runs 14 residues. As DNA, the CDR3 is TGTGCCAGCAGTTTAGCGGGAGGGGGGAATGAGCAGTTCTTC. It specifies CASSLAGGGNEQFF.

The genes are TRBV5-1 and TRBJ2-7, with a weak D call TRBD1 (7 bases). The CDR3 is 14 residues long. Germline CDR1 is SGHRS and CDR2 is YFSETQ. Deletions cut 1 base from V and 4 bases from J, with 12 bases between. CDR3 loop: CASSLLAGGYEQYF. CDR3 nucleotides: TGCGCCAGCAGCTTGTTGGCAGGGGGGTACGAGCAGTACTTC.

A few counts support this clone. The chain has TRBV7-6 and TRBJ2-2; weak D call: TRBD2 (6 bases). The CDR3 loop spans 16 amino acids. Trimming took 2 bases from V and 4 from J, leaving 14 bases between them. Per germline, CDR1 SGHVS and CDR2 FNYEAQ. The CDR3 sequence: CASSLMSLALTGELFF. CDR3 nucleotides: TGTGCCAGCAGCTTAATGTCACTAGCTCTCACCGGGGAGCTGTTTTTT.